This paragraph reports one T cell receptor beta chain. These data come from a study of blood T cell repertoires in COVID-19. Overall study context: Italy, Spain and the United States were the sources of the convalescent and acute COVID-19 samples. Nucleic acid was either cDNA or gDNA, and it came from T cells, B-cell-depleted T cells, or PBMCs.

Germline loops: CDR1 LGHNA, CDR2 YNFKEQ. V dropped 3 bases and J dropped 6; count of bases not matched to a gene: 2. The CDR3 totals 14 residues. Authors' analysis steps: Amplified reference gene primers provided the basis for estimating nucleated cell counts. Using immunoSEQ multiplex PCR, the repertoire was profiled, and TCRdb retains in-frame clones only, with some absent. That table is the source of V, J and clone size, and D and trimming were worked out from the DNA. The sample lists roughly 230,000 clones; 89% were seen once. The clonotype originates from a middle-aged woman who had recovered from COVID-19. The chain couples TRBV4-2 to TRBJ1-6; 7 positions match TRBD1. The sample was peripheral blood. The CDR3 loop is CASSQRQGNSPLHF. The CDR3 DNA follows: TGTGCCAGCAGCCAGCGACAGGGTAATTCACCCCTCCACTTT.